Sequencing of this T cell receptor beta chain was carried out in a study of blood T cells in healthy people across ages. A second roughly 6 to 12 cycle PCR used barcoded and J-beta primers. TCRdb independently ran MiXCR on the 5' RACE reads; one entry per CDR3 protein. The top ten clones hold roughly a quarter of a sample with approximately 790,000 distinct CDR3 sequences, around two thirds of them seen once. The CDR3 has 16 amino acids. The V end lost 8 bases, the J end lost 1 base, and 17 bases lay between the germline ends. Germline values: CDR1 SNHLY, CDR2 FYNNEI. Sequencing used blood. V and J are TRBV2 and TRBJ2-2, with D possibly being TRBD1 or TRBD2 (5 bases each). The receptor comes from a man younger than 40 in good health. The CDR3 protein is CASLSRDPLNTGELFF. In DNA, the CDR3 is TGTGCCAGCCTTTCCCGGGACCCACTGAACACCGGGGAGCTGTTTTTT.